Listed below are T cell receptor beta chains from one sample, sequenced in a study of tumor-infiltrating lymphocytes in oesophageal squamous cell carcinoma. In TCRdb, the PCR reads were re-called with MiXCR into one record per CDR3 protein. The top ten hold 10% to 15% of the sample, which has 7,100 or so distinct CDR3 sequences, roughly 14% seen once. The specimen was blood. These receptors were taken from a male donor with esophageal squamous cell carcinoma. CDR3s include the opening cysteine and the closing phenylalanine or tryptophan. Fields, in order: clone size, V gene, D gene, J gene, CDR3 DNA, CDR3 protein. A D gene is named only where the DNA matches it firmly. Clone size is shown for a subset of rows, as once, few, many or a class of expanded clone.

>many|TRBV24-1|NA|TRBJ2-3
TGTGCCACCAGTGATCGGGGTCAGGTTACAGATACGCAGTATTTT
CATSDRGQVTDTQYF
>few|TRBV7-8|TRBD1|TRBJ1-1
TGTGCCAGCAGCCGACAGGGGAACACTGAAGCTTTCTTT
CASSRQGNTEAFF
>medium-sized|TRBV7-2|TRBD1|TRBJ2-7
TGTGCCAGCAGCTTAGAACCCGGGACAGGGGGAAATGAGCAGTACTTC
CASSLEPGTGGNEQYF
>few|TRBV15|TRBD1|TRBJ2-5
TGTGCCACCAGCACCCGGGACAGGGGCTGGGAGACCCAGTACTTC
CATSTRDRGWETQYF
>medium-sized|TRBV6-1|NA|TRBJ2-3
TGTGCCAGCAGAACGAACCAGGCAGATACGCAGTATTTT
CASRTNQADTQYF
>many|TRBV5-6|NA|TRBJ2-3
TGTGCCAGCAGCGAAGGGCCGAGGAGTACAGATACGCAGTATTTT
CASSEGPRSTDTQYF
>many|TRBV5-1|NA|TRBJ2-1
TGCGCCAGCAGCCCGACGTGGGGATCCTCCTACAATGAGCAGTTCTTC
CASSPTWGSSYNEQFF
>NA|TRBV5-3|NA|TRBJ1-5
TGTGCCAGCAGCGCCCGGGACACTAATCAGCCCCAGCATTTT
CASSARDTNQPQHF
>medium-sized|TRBV6-1|TRBD2|TRBJ2-3
TGTGCCAGCAGTGAAGCTAGCGGGGGGCCAGATACGCAGTATTTT
CASSEASGGPDTQYF
>many|TRBV6-1|NA|TRBJ2-6
TGTGCCAGCAGTGGGACCACAGGGTCTGGGGCCAACGTCCTGACTTTC
CASSGTTGSGANVLTF
>medium-sized|TRBV10-2|NA|TRBJ2-4
TGCGCCAGCAGTGAGTCGGCAGGGGTTACCAAAAACATTCAGTACTTC
CASSESAGVTKNIQYF
>few|TRBV15|NA|TRBJ1-5
TGTGCCACCAGCAGAGATCCGGTAAATCAGCCCCAGCATTTT
CATSRDPVNQPQHF
>NA|TRBV19|NA|TRBJ2-1
TGTGCCAGTAGTAAAAGAGGGAACGATGAGCAGTTCTTC
CASSKRGNDEQFF
>many|TRBV28|NA|TRBJ2-7
TGTGCCAGCAGTTTGTACGGCGGGGCCTCCTACGAGCAGTACTTC
CASSLYGGASYEQYF
>many|TRBV27|TRBD1|TRBJ1-4
TGTGCCAGCAGTGCGTACATCGGGACAGGGGTTGAAAAACTGTTTTTT
CASSAYIGTGVEKLFF
>medium-sized|TRBV7-3|NA|TRBJ1-1
TGTGCCAGCAGCTTAAACAGCGACACTGAAGCTTTCTTT
CASSLNSDTEAFF
>many|TRBV5-5|NA|TRBJ2-1
TGTGCCAGCAGCCACATAACGGGGGGCCGCTACAATGAGCAGTTCTTC
CASSHITGGRYNEQFF
>many|TRBV5-5|NA|TRBJ1-4
TGTGCCAGCAGCTTGACCTCGACTACCACAAGTAATGAAAAACTGTTTTTT
CASSLTSTTTSNEKLFF
>many|TRBV7-3|NA|TRBJ2-3
TGTGCCAGCAGCTCCTGGGTAGTTACAGATACGCAGTATTTT
CASSSWVVTDTQYF
>many|TRBV5-1|NA|TRBJ2-3
TGCGCCAGCAGCTTACAGTCGCCCCACACAGATACGCAGTATTTT
CASSLQSPHTDTQYF
>medium-sized|TRBV10-3|TRBD1|TRBJ1-4
TGTGCCATCAGTGAGGGGGACAGGGTGCGAAATGAAAAACTGTTTTTT
CAISEGDRVRNEKLFF
>large|TRBV7-8|NA|TRBJ2-3
TGTGCCAGCAGCTTAGCTTTGCGGACCGCGGCAGGCACAGATACGCAGTATTTT
CASSLALRTAAGTDTQYF